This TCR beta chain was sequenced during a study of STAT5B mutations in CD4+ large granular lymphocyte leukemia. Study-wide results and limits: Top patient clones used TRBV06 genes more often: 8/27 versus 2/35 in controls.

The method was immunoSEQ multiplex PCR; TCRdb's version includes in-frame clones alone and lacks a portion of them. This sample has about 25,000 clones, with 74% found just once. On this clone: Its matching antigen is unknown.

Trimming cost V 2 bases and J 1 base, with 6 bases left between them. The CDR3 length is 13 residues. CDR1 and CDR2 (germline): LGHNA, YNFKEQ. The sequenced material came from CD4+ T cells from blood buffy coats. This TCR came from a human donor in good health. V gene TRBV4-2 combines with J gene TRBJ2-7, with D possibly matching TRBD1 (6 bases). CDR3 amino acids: CASSQQGSYEQYV. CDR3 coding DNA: TGTGCCAGCAGCCAACAGGGGTCCTACGAGCAGTACGTC.